This is a list of T cell receptor beta chains from one sample in a study of tumour-infiltrating T cells in Burkitt lymphoma. Clones were read by immunoSEQ multiplex PCR, and TCRdb kept only the in-frame ones, dropping some. Seen here are about 15,000 clones, more than 65% observed once, and the top ten hold around 2%. Sequences were obtained from tumor tissue. These TCRs come from a human donor with diffuse large B-cell lymphoma. The CDR3 runs from the conserved cysteine through the conserved F or W. The D gene is left open where the match is weak. Expanded clones are given a class, and other clones once, few, many or no size at all.

>TRBV9|once|TRBJ1-2|-
CASSVEWGTYGYTF
TGTGCCAGCAGCGTAGAATGGGGTACCTATGGCTACACCTTC
>TRBV4-2|-|TRBJ1-1|-
CASSQDYRAEAFF
TGTGCCAGCAGCCAGGACTACAGGGCTGAAGCTTTCTTT
>TRBV4-3|-|TRBJ2-2|TRBD2
CASSQEAGGRPTGELFF
TGCGCCAGCAGCCAAGAGGCGGGCGGGAGACCTACCGGGGAGCTGTTTTTT
>TRBV7-9|-|TRBJ1-3|-
CASSLGALSSGNTIYF
TGTGCCAGCAGCTTAGGCGCATTGAGCTCTGGAAACACCATATATTTT
>TRBV5-1|-|TRBJ1-1|-
CASSLLSDTEAFF
TGCGCCAGCAGCTTGTTATCTGACACTGAAGCTTTCTTT
>TRBV5-1|-|TRBJ1-6|TRBD1
CASSRDRQRRDSPLHF
TGCGCCAGCAGCCGGGACAGGCAGAGACGAGATTCACCCCTCCACTTT
>TRBV12-1|-|TRBJ2-1|-
CASSFALGEGLGEQFF
TGTGCCAGCAGCTTTGCCTTGGGAGAAGGATTGGGCGAGCAGTTCTTC
>TRBV21-1|-|TRBJ2-5|-
CATGTGGRSPFRRETQYF
TGTGCCACTGGGACAGGGGGCCGCTCACCCTTTAGGCGAGAGACCCAGTACTTC
>TRBV5-6|-|TRBJ2-7|TRBD2
CASSFETGTSGMVVEYF
TGTGCCAGCAGCTTCGAAACTGGGACTAGCGGGATGGTAGTAGAGTACTTC
>TRBV27|-|TRBJ2-3|-
CASSPGPHTDTQYF
TGTGCCAGCAGTCCCGGACCCCACACAGATACGCAGTATTTT
>TRBV11-2|-|TRBJ1-4|-
CANSLITTNEKLFF
TGTGCCAACAGCTTAATAACAACTAATGAAAAACTGTTTTTT
>TRBV5-4|medium-sized|TRBJ1-1|TRBD1
CASSLAGGWTAFF
TGTGCCAGCAGCTTGGCAGGGGGCTGGACAGCTTTCTTT
>TRBV14|-|TRBJ2-7|TRBD2
CASSLGGQAGGRSYEQYF
TGTGCCAGCAGCCTTGGGGGTCAAGCGGGAGGTAGGTCCTACGAGCAGTACTTC
>TRBV29-1|once|TRBJ1-2|-
CSVDTDWSYTF
TGCAGCGTTGACACGGATTGGAGCTACACCTTC
>TRBV9|-|TRBJ1-2|TRBD1
CASSVAPLQGDGYTF
TGTGCCAGCAGCGTCGCTCCATTACAGGGGGACGGCTACACCTTC
>TRBV14|few|TRBJ2-4|TRBD1
CASSQDPGQGNIQYF
TGTGCCAGCAGCCAAGACCCCGGACAGGGCAACATTCAGTACTTC
>TRBV5-5|-|TRBJ2-7|-
CASSLKRSPEEYF
TGTGCCAGCAGCTTGAAGCGGTCTCCAGAGGAGTACTTC
>TRBV27|-|TRBJ2-7|-
CASSLGTEQYF
TGTGCCAGCAGTTTAGGTACCGAGCAGTACTTC